The 21 T cell receptor beta chains reported below all come from one sample, sequenced in a study of sequential checkpoint blockade in melanoma. Clones were sequenced by immunoSEQ multiplex PCR, and TCRdb holds only the in-frame ones, with some missing. The sample contains 1,400 to 1,500 clones, just over 20% of which appear only once. Treatment specified: randomized to nivolumab then ipilimumab (arm A) or the reverse (arm B). The starting material was tumor tissue (inferred from file names), obtained from a patient given nivolumab and ipilimumab in sequence. Source of these receptors: a human donor with melanoma.

This clone is medium-sized in the sample. The chain employs TRBV11-3 and TRBJ2-4; tentative D call: TRBD2 (6 bases). This CDR3 spans 20 amino acids. The germline gives CDR1 SGHNT, CDR2 YENEEA. V lost 5 bases and J lost 0, with 26 bases in between. This CDR3 is CASSQGTGVGTPQAKNIQYF. CDR3 bases: TGTGCCAGCAGCCAAGGCACGGGGGTAGGAACTCCTCAAGCCAAAAACATTCAGTACTTC.

This chain uses TRBV23-1 with TRBJ2-7, with D tentatively TRBD2 (6 bases). Being an ORF, TRBV23-1 has a function that is uncertain. V lost 5 bases and J lost 7, with 21 bases in between. The CDR3 contains 15 residues. CDR3 residues: CASSISGRPFVEQYF. DNA for the CDR3: TGCGCCAGCAGTATCTCCGGGAGACCTTTCGTTGAGCAGTACTTC.

By its share, this clone is medium-sized. The chain couples TRBV11-3 to TRBJ2-7; D perhaps matches TRBD1 (5 bases). Per the germline V gene, CDR1 is SGHNT and CDR2 is YENEEA. CDR3 length: 16 residues. V gave up 5 bases and J gave up 5 bases, with 22 bases separating them. The CDR3 DNA follows: TGTGCCAGCAGCAGTTTCGGCCAGGGTCGCGGCGACGAGCAGTACTTC. It is translated as CASSSFGQGRGDEQYF.

This chain connects TRBV6-7 to TRBJ1-4, with D perhaps TRBD1 (5 bases). TRBV6-7 belongs to the ORF category, with a function that is uncertain. The CDR3 spans 11 residues. V lost 6 bases and J 13 bases, leaving 12 bases between the germline ends. The CDR3 protein is CASREGLRLFF. The DNA for the CDR3 is TGTGCCAGCAGGGAGGGACTTAGACTGTTTTTT.

This clone was observed a few times. The rearrangement links TRBV6-8 to TRBJ1-4; 9 bases align to TRBD1. The CDR3 consists of 15 residues. Germline CDR1 MNHGY, CDR2 SAAAGT. J gave up 2 bases and V 8 bases, and 6 bases lay outside the gene matches. In DNA form, the CDR3 reads TGTGCCAGCGGACACGGGACAGGGACTAATGAAAAACTGTTTTTT. The encoded protein is CASGHGTGTNEKLFF.

The rearrangement uses TRBV9 and TRBJ2-7, with TRBD2 as a possible D gene (5 bases). CDR1 SGDLS and CDR2 YYNGEE come from the germline V gene. CDR3 size: 15 residues. Trimming stripped 0 bases from V and 0 bases from J, with 10 bases between. Here the CDR3 DNA reads TGTGCCAGCAGCGTAGCGGCGGGTCCCTCCTACGAGCAGTACTTC. Its protein product is CASSVAAGPSYEQYF. The variable domain in full, with the rest retrieved from reference TRBV9 and TRBJ2-7, is DSGVTQTPKHLITATGQRVTLRCSPRSGDLSVYWYQQSLDQGLQFLIQYYNGEERAKGNILERFSAQQFPDLHSELNLSSLELGDSALYFCASSVAAGPSYEQYFGPGTRLTVT.

The chain combines TRBV15 with TRBJ2-3; TRBD1 aligns across 10 bases. Germline assignment: CDR1 LNHNV and CDR2 YYDKDF (reference sequence). This CDR3 is built from 16 residues. V lost 5 bases and J lost 3; bases outside the gene matches: 8. The CDR3 region is CATSPSDRGLTDTQYF. CDR3 sequence (DNA): TGTGCCACCAGCCCCTCGGACAGGGGGTTAACAGATACGCAGTATTTT.

By share of the sample, this clone is medium-sized (0.01 to 0.1%). The chain joins TRBV11-3 to TRBJ1-5, with D hard to call. This CDR3 is built from 15 residues. Between the trimmed V and J ends, which lost 7 bases and 8 bases, there was a span of 21 bases. CDR1 is SGHNT, CDR2 YENEEA, per germline. In DNA, the CDR3 is TGTGCCAGCATCCCCCCGAGCCGGGGTTTTAAGCCCCAGCATTTT. The encoded protein is CASIPPSRGFKPQHF.

Judged by abundance, this clone is medium-sized. V gene TRBV6-8 combines with J gene TRBJ1-2; D might be TRBD1 (6 bases). The CDR3 sequence is 15 residues long. V shed 3 bases and J shed 4 bases, with 15 bases lying between them. Germline V gene sequence: CDR1 MNHGY, CDR2 SAAAGT. CDR3 residues: CASSYPTGGIYGYTF. CDR3 coding DNA: TGTGCCAGCAGTTATCCGACAGGAGGAATCTATGGCTACACCTTC.

This clone counts as medium-sized. CDR3 in DNA: TGTGCCAGCAGCCCAGGGGGCGTTGGATACGCCGGGGAGCTGTTTTTT. Encoded protein: CASSPGGVGYAGELFF. The chain couples TRBV11-3 to TRBJ2-2; 8 bases fit TRBD1. The CDR3 has 16 amino acids. Germline V gene sequence: CDR1 SGHNT, CDR2 YENEEA. The ends lost 5 bases at V and 6 bases at J; junction bases unmatched: 11.

In this sample, this clone turned up a few times. The chain links TRBV19 to TRBJ1-4, with a possible D match to TRBD1 (5 bases). The germline V and J ends were trimmed by 3 bases and 0 bases, with 8 bases remaining between them. In germline, CDR1 is LNHDA, CDR2 SQIVND (reference sequence). CDR3 length equals 15 residues. The DNA of the CDR3 is TGTGCCAGTAGTATGGGCAGGGCAACTAATGAAAAACTGTTTTTT. It encodes CASSMGRATNEKLFF.

In this sample, this clone turned up a few times. The J gene is TRBJ2-3, the V gene TRBV6-8; D remains unclear. The ends were cut back, 7 bases at V and 4 bases at J, with 15 bases in the middle. Germline V lookup: CDR1 MNHGY, CDR2 SAAAGT. The CDR3 is 14 residues long. In DNA, the CDR3 is TGTGCCAGCAAGAGATCGGCAGACTCAGATACGCAGTATTTT. Translation gives CASKRSADSDTQYF.

This clone showed up many times. The chain joins TRBV23-1 to TRBJ1-2, with 11 bases that match TRBD1. TRBV23-1 is an open reading frame whose function is uncertain. The junction had 7 bases not matched to a gene; V was cut back by 6 bases and J by 4 bases. The CDR3 is 15 amino acids. CDR3: CASSPGTGGGYGYTF. The CDR3 coding sequence is TGCGCCAGCAGCCCTGGGACAGGGGGGGGCTATGGCTACACCTTC.

The chain is built from TRBV19 and TRBJ1-1; perhaps TRBD1 as D (5 bases). The CDR3 contains 14 residues. Germline V gene sequence: CDR1 LNHDA, CDR2 SQIVND (reference sequence). Between the trimmed V and J ends, which lost 11 bases and 2 bases, there was a span of 18 bases. The CDR3 region has the DNA TGTGCCGCTAGCAGCCAGGGTAGAAACACTGAAGCTTTCTTT. Its protein is CAASSQGRNTEAFF.

The genes are TRBV19 and TRBJ2-7; a weak D match, TRBD2 (6 bases). Deletions cut 5 bases from V and 2 bases from J, with 19 bases between. Germline loops: CDR1 LNHDA, CDR2 SQIVND (reference sequence). The CDR3 extends over 16 amino acids. The CDR3 nucleotides read TGTGCCAGTAGTTCCGCCGGGGGAAAAAAAGCCTACGAGCAGTACTTC. The encoded protein is CASSSAGGKKAYEQYF.

This clone is medium-sized in the sample. This chain connects TRBV11-3 to TRBJ2-1, with TRBD1 matching over 10 bases. Germline V CDR1 and CDR2: SGHNT, YENEEA. There are 15 residues in the CDR3. V dropped 1 base and J dropped 6; count of bases not matched to a gene: 3. DNA of the CDR3: TGTGCCAGCAGCTTAGTTAGGACAGGGGGCAATGAGCAGTTCTTC. This sequence encodes CASSLVRTGGNEQFF.

This clone was found a few times. V and J are TRBV10-2 and TRBJ2-5; TRBD1 agrees at 10 bases. V shed 7 bases and J 7 bases; nucleotides not matched to a gene: 6. This CDR3 comprises 13 residues. Germline CDR1 reads WSHSY; CDR2 reads SAAADI. In DNA form, the CDR3 reads TGCGCCAGCACTGACAGGGGGCAGGTGACCCAGTACTTC. Encoded protein: CASTDRGQVTQYF.

CDR3 nucleotide sequence: TGTGCCAGTAAGGTTAGAGGGTCGATCGCTGAAGCTTTCTTT. This sequence encodes CASKVRGSIAEAFF. V and J are TRBV19 and TRBJ1-1; no clear D gene. In germline, CDR1 is LNHDA, CDR2 SQIVND (reference sequence). The V gene lost 7 bases and the J gene lost 6 bases, with 18 bases spanning the gap. The CDR3 is 14 amino acids. Full variable domain (missing parts from reference TRBV19 and TRBJ1-1): DGGITQSPKYLFRKEGQNVTLSCEQNLNHDAMYWYRQDPGQGLRLIYYSQIVNDFQKGDIAEGYSVSREKKESFPLTVTSAQKNPTAFYLCASKVRGSIAEAFFGQGTRLTVV.

V gene TRBV9 combines with J gene TRBJ2-7; 12 bases align to TRBD2. V was clipped by 4 bases and J by 4 bases; unmatched bases: 3. The CDR3 is made up of 14 amino acids. The germline CDR1 and CDR2 sequences are SGDLS and YYNGEE. In DNA, the CDR3 is TGTGCCAGCAGCAGGGGACTAGCGGGTTACGAGCAGTACTTC. This encodes CASSRGLAGYEQYF. Full variable domain (rest looked up from reference TRBV9 and TRBJ2-7): DSGVTQTPKHLITATGQRVTLRCSPRSGDLSVYWYQQSLDQGLQFLIQYYNGEERAKGNILERFSAQQFPDLHSELNLSSLELGDSALYFCASSRGLAGYEQYFGPGTRLTVT.

In this sample, this clone turned up a few times. The chain combines TRBV19 with TRBJ1-1, with 8 bases fitting TRBD1. This CDR3 region has 16 residues. V shed 5 bases, J shed 3 bases, and the junction held 11 bases outside the gene matches. CDR1 is LNHDA and CDR2 is SQIVND in the germline V gene (reference sequence). CDR3: CASSPGQGGLDTEAFF. Here the CDR3 DNA reads TGTGCCAGTAGTCCCGGACAGGGCGGGTTGGACACTGAAGCTTTCTTT.

Sample share makes this clone medium-sized. The J gene is TRBJ1-2, the V gene TRBV11-3; TRBD1 is a possible D gene (5 bases). Germline V gives CDR1 SGHNT, CDR2 YENEEA. Trimming removed 1 base from V and 8 bases from J, with 20 bases in between. This CDR3 has 16 residues. The CDR3 sequence is CASSLGFDGTQGGYTF. For the CDR3, the DNA is TGTGCCAGCAGCTTAGGGTTCGACGGGACTCAAGGAGGCTACACCTTC.